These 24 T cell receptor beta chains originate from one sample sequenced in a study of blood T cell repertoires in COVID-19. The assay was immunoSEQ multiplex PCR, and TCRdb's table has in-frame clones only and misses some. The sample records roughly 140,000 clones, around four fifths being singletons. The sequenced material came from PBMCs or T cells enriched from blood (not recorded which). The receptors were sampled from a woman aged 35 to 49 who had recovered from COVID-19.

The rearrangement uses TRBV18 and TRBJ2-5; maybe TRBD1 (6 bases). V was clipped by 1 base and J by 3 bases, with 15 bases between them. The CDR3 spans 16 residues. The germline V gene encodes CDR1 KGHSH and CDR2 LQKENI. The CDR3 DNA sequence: TGTGCCAGCTCACCACGGGCCAGGGGCTATGAAGAGACCCAGTACTTC. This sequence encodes CASSPRARGYEETQYF.

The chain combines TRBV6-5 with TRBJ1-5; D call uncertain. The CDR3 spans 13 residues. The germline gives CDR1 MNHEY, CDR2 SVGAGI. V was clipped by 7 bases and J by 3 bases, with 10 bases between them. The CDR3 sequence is CASNSGVNQPQHF. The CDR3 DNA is TGTGCCAGCAACTCCGGGGTCAATCAGCCCCAGCATTTT.

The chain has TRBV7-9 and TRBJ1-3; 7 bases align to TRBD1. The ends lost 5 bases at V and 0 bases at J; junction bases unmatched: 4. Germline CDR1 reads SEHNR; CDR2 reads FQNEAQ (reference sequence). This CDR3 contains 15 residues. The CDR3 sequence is CASSRDRDSGNTIYF. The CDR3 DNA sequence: TGTGCCAGCAGCCGAGACAGGGACTCTGGAAACACCATATATTTT. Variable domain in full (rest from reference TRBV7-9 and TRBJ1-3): DTGVSQNPRHKITKRGQNVTFRCDPISEHNRLYWYRQTLGQGPEFLTYFQNEAQLEKSRLLSDRFSAERPKGSFSTLEIQRTEQGDSAMYLCASSRDRDSGNTIYFGEGSWLTVV.

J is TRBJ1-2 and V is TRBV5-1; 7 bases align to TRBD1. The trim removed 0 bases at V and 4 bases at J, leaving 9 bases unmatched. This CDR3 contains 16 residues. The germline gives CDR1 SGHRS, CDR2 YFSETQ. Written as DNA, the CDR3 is TGCGCCAGCAGCTTGGTCGGGACAGAGGACCTCTATGGCTACACCTTC. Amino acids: CASSLVGTEDLYGYTF.

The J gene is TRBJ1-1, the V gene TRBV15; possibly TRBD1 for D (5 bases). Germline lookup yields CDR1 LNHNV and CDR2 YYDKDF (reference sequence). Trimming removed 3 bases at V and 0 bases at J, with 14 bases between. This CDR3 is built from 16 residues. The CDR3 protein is CATSSGPRGVNTEAFF. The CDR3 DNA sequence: TGTGCCACCAGCAGCGGACCAAGGGGTGTGAACACTGAAGCTTTCTTT.

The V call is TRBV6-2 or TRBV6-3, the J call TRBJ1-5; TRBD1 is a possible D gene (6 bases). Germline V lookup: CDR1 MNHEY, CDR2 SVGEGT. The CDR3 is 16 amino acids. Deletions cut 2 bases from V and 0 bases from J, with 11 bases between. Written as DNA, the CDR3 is TGTGCCAGCAGTTACCGCCGGACAGCTAGCAATCAGCCCCAGCATTTT. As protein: CASSYRRTASNQPQHF.

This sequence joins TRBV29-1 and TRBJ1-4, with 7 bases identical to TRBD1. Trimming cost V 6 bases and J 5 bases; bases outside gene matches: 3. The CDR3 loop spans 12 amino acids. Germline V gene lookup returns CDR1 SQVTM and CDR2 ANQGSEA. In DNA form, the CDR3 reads TGCAGCGTGGGACAGCCGAATGAAAAACTGTTTTTT. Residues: CSVGQPNEKLFF. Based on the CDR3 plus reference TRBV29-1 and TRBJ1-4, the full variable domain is SAVISQKPSRDICQRGTSLTIQCQVDSQVTMMFWYRQQPGQSLTLIATANQGSEATYESGFVIDKFPISRPNLTFSTLTVSNMSPEDSSIYLCSVGQPNEKLFFGSGTQLSVL.

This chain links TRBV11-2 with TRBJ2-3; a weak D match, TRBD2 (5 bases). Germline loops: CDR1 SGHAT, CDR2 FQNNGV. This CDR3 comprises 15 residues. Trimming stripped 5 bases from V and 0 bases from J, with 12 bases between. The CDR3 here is CASSPRPGSTDTQYF. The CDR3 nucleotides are TGTGCCAGCAGCCCCCGGCCGGGAAGCACAGATACGCAGTATTTT.

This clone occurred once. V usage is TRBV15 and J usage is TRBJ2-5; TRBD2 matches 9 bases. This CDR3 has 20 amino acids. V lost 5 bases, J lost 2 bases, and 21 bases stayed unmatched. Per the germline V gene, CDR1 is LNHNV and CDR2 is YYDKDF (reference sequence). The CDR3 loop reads CATSHPPTNSGSTPQETQYF. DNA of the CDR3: TGTGCCACCAGCCACCCCCCCACGAATAGCGGGAGTACTCCTCAAGAGACCCAGTACTTC. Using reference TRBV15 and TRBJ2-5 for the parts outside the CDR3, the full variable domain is DAMVIQNPRYQVTQFGKPVTLSCSQTLNHNVMYWYQQKSSQAPKLLFHYYDKDFNNEADTPDNFQSRRPNTSFCFLDIRSPGLGDTAMYLCATSHPPTNSGSTPQETQYFGPGTRLLVL.

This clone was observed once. CDR3 nucleotides: TGTGCCAGCAGCCAAGGACAAATCTCTGGAAACACCATATATTTT. It specifies CASSQGQISGNTIYF. The J gene is TRBJ1-3, the V gene TRBV14; D is undetermined. From germline, CDR1 is SGHDN and CDR2 FVKESK. The V end lost 1 base, the J end lost 0 bases, and 7 bases lay between the germline ends. This CDR3 is built from 15 residues.

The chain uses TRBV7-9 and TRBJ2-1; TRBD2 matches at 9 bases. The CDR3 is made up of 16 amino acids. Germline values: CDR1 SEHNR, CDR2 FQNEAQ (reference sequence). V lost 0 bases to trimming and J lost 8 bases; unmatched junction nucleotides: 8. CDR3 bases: TGTGCCAGCAGCTTAGCGGTGGGACTAGCCTTCGATGAGCAGTTCTTC. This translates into CASSLAVGLAFDEQFF.

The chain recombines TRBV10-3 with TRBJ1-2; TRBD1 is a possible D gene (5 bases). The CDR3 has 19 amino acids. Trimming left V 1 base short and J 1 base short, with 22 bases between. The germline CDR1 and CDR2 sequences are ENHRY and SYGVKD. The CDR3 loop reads CAISEFKPSREGNNYGYTF. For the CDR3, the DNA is TGTGCCATCAGTGAGTTCAAACCGAGCAGGGAAGGGAATAACTATGGCTACACCTTC.

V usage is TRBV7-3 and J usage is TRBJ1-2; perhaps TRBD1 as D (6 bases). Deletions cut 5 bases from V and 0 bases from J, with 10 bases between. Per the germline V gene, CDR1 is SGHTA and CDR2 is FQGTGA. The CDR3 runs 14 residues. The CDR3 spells CASSHRTANYGYTF. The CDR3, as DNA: TGTGCCAGCAGCCATAGGACAGCTAACTATGGCTACACCTTC.

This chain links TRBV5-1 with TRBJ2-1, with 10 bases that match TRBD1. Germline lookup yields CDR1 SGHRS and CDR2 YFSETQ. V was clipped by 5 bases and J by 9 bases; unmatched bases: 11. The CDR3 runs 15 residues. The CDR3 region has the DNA TGCGCCAGCAGTTCCGACAGGGGGCTGGGTAGTGAGCAGTTCTTC. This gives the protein CASSSDRGLGSEQFF.

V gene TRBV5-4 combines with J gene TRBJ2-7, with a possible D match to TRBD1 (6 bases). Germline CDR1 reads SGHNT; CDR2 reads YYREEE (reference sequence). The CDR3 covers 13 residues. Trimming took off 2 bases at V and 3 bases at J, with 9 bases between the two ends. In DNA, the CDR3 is TGTGCCAGCAGCTTACAGGGCCGCTACGAGCAGTACTTC. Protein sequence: CASSLQGRYEQYF.

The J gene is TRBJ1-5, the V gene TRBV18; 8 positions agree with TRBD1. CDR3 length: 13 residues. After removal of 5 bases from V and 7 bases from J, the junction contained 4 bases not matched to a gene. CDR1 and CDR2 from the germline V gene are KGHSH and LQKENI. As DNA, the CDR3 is TGTGCCAGCTCATCGGACAGGGCACAGCCCCAGCATTTT. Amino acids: CASSSDRAQPQHF.

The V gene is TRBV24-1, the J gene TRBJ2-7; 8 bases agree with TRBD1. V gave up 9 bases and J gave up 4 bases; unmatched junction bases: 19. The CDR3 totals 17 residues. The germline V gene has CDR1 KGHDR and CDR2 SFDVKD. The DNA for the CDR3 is TGTGCCACCGGCAACCGGGGCAGGGGGCGAAACTTTTACGAGCAGTACTTC. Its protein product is CATGNRGRGRNFYEQYF.

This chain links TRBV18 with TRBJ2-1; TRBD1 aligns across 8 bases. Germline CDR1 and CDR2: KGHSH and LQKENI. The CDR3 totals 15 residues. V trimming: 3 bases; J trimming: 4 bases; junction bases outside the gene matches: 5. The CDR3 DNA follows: TGTGCCAGCTCACCTGGACAGGGTGGGTACAATGAGCAGTTCTTC. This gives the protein CASSPGQGGYNEQFF.

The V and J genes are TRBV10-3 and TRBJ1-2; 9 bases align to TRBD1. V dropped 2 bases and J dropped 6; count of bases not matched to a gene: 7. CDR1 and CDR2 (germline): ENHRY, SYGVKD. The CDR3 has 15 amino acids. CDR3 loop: CAISEPGQGIDGYTF. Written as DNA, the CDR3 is TGTGCCATCAGTGAGCCGGGACAGGGTATCGATGGCTACACCTTC.

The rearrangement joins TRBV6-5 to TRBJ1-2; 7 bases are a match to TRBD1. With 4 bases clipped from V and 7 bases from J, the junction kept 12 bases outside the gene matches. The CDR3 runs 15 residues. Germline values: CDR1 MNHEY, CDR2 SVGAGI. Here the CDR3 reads CASSSDRLASGGYTF. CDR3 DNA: TGTGCCAGCAGTTCGGACAGGTTAGCTTCTGGTGGCTACACCTTC.

CDR3 sequence (DNA): TGCAGCGTTGAGGACAGAACCTATGGCTACACCTTC. This codes for CSVEDRTYGYTF. The chain carries TRBV29-1 and TRBJ1-2, with D possibly matching TRBD1 (6 bases). This CDR3 is 12 amino acids long. The ends were cut back, 3 bases at V and 4 bases at J, with 9 bases in the middle. Germline-derived CDR1 and CDR2 are SQVTM and ANQGSEA.

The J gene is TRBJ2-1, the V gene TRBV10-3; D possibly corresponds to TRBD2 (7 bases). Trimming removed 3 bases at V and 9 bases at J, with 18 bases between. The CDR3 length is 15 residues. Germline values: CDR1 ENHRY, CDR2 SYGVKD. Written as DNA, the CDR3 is TGTGCCATCAGTGAAAGGGCGGGGAGGGGGATTGAGCAGTTCTTC. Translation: CAISERAGRGIEQFF.

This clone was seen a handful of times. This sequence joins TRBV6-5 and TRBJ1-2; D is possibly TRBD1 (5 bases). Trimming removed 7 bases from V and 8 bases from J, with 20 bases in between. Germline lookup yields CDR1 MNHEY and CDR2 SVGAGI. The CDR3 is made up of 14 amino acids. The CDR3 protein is CASTRSDQGGGYTF. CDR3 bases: TGTGCCAGCACCCGGTCGGATCAGGGCGGCGGCTACACCTTC.

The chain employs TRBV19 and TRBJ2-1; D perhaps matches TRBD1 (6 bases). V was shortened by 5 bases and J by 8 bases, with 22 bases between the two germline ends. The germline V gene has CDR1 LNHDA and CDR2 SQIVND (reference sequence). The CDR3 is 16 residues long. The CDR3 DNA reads TGTGCCAGTAGTTGGAAGCGGAACATAGAGGGGGATGAGCAGTTCTTC. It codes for CASSWKRNIEGDEQFF.